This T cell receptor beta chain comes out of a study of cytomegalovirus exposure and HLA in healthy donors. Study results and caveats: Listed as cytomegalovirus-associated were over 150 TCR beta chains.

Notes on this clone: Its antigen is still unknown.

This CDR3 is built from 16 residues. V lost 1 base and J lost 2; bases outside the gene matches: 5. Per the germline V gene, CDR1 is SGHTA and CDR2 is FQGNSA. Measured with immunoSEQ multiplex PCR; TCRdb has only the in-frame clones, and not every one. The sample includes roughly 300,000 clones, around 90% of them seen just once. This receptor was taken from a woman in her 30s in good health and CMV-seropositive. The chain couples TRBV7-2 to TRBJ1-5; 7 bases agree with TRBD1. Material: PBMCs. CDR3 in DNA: TGTGCCAGCAGCTTAGGCACAGGGGCAGGCAATCAGCCCCAGCATTTT. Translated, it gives CASSLGTGAGNQPQHF.